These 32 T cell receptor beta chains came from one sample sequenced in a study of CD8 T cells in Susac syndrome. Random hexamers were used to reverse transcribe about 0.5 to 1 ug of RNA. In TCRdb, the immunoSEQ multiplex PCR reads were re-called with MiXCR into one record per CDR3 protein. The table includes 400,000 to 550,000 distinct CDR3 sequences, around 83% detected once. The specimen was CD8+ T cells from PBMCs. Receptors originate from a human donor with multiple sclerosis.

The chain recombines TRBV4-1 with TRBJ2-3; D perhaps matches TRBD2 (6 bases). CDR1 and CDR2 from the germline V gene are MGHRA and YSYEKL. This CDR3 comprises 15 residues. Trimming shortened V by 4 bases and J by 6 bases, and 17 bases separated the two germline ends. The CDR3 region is CASSPDHSRGDTQYF. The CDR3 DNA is TGCGCCAGCAGCCCCGACCATTCACGGGGGGATACGCAGTATTTT.

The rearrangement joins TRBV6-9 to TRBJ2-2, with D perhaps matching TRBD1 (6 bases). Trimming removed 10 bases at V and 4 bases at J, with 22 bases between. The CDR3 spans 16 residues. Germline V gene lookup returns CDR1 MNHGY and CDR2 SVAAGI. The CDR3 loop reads CAIQGQSKRLTGELFF. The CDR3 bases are TGTGCCATCCAAGGACAGTCTAAACGACTCACCGGGGAGCTGTTTTTT.

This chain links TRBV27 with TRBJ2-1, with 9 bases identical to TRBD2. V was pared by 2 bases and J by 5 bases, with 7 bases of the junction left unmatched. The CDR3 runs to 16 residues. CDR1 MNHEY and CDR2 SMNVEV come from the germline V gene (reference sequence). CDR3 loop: CASSLISGRSHNEQFF. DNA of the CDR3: TGTGCCAGCAGTTTAATTAGCGGGAGATCCCACAATGAGCAGTTCTTC.

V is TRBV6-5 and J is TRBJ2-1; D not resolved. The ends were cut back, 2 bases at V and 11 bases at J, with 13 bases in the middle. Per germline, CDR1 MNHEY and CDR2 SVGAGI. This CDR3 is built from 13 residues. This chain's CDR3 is CASSYAVNQQQFF. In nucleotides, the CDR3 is TGTGCCAGCAGTTACGCGGTCAATCAGCAGCAGTTCTTC.

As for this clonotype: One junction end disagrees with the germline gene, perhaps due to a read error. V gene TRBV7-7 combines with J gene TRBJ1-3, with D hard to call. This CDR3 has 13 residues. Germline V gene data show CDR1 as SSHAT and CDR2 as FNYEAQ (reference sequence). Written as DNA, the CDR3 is TGTGCTAGCAGCTTATCGGCAGGAAACACCATATATTTT. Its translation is CASSLSAGNTIYF.

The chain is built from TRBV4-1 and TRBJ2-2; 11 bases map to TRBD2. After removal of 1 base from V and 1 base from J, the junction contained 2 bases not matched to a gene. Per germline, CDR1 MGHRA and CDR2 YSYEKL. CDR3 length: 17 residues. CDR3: CASSQGLAGGNTGELFF. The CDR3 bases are TGCGCCAGCAGCCAAGGGCTAGCGGGAGGGAACACCGGGGAGCTGTTTTTT.

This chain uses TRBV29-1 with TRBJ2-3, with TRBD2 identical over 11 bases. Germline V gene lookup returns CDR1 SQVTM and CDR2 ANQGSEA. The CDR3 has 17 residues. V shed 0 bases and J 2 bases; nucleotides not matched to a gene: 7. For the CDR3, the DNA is TGCAGCGTTGAAGATTCTCTAGCGGGGGGCGCCACAGATACGCAGTATTTT. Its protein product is CSVEDSLAGGATDTQYF.

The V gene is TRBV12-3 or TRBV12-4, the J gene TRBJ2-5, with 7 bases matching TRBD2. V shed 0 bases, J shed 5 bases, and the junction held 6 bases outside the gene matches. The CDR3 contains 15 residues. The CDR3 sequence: CASSLAAGEVETQYF. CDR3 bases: TGTGCCAGCAGTTTAGCGGCGGGAGAAGTGGAGACCCAGTACTTC.

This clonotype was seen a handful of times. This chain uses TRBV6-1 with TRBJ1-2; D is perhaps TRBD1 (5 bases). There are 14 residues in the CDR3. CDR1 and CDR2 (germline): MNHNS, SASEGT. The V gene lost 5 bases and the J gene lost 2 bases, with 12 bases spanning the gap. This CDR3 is CASSPRGTNYGYTF. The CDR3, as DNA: TGTGCCAGCAGTCCCCGGGGCACAAACTATGGCTACACCTTC.

In DNA, the CDR3 is TGTGCCAGCACCGGGACAGTAGACTCTGGGGCCAACGTCCTGACTTTC. This sequence encodes CASTGTVDSGANVLTF. The chain carries TRBV12-3 or TRBV12-4 and TRBJ2-6, with 7 nucleotides matching TRBD1. The V and J ends lost 7 bases and 0 bases, in that order; junction bases with no gene match: 6. The CDR3 contains 16 residues.

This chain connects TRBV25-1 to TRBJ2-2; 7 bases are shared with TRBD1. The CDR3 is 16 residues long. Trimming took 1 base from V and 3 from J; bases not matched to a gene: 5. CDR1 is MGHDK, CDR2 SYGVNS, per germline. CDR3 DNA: TGTGCCAGCAGTGAATCCTGGACAGGCGACACCGGGGAGCTGTTTTTT. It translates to CASSESWTGDTGELFF.

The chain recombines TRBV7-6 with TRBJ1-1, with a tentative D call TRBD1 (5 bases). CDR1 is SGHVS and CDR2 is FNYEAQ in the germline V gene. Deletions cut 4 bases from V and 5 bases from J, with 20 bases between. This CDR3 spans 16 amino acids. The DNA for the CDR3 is TGTGCCAGCAGCTCCGGGGACCTGGATGGGATTACTGAAGCTTTCTTT. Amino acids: CASSSGDLDGITEAFF.

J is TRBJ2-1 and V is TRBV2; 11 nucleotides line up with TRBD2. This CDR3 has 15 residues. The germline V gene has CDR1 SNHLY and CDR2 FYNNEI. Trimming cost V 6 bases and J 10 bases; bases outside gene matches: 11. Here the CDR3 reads CASRARGLAGEEQFF. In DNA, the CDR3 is TGTGCCAGCAGGGCCCGTGGACTAGCGGGCGAAGAGCAGTTCTTC. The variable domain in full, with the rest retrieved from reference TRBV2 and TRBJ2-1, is EPEVTQTPSHQVTQMGQEVILRCVPISNHLYFYWYRQILGQKVEFLVSFYNNEISEKSEIFDDQFSVERPDGSNFTLKIRSTKLEDSAMYFCASRARGLAGEEQFFGPGTRLTVL.

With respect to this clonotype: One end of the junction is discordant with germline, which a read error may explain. DNA of the CDR3: TGTGCCAGCAGGGAAGGGGGGGAGGGCTACAATGAGCAGTTCTTC. Protein: CASREGGEGYNEQFF. This chain joins TRBV6-1 and TRBJ2-1; possibly TRBD2 for D (7 bases). The CDR3 consists of 15 residues. Germline CDR1 and CDR2: MNHNS and SASEGT.

CDR3 nucleotides: TGTGCCACCAGCAGGAACTCTTACAATGAGCAGTTCTTC. This translates into CATSRNSYNEQFF. This chain links TRBV15 with TRBJ2-1; no reliable D call. The germline CDR1 and CDR2 sequences are LNHNV and YYDKDF (reference sequence). The CDR3 covers 13 residues. Between the trimmed V and J ends, which lost 3 bases and 4 bases, there was a span of 7 bases.

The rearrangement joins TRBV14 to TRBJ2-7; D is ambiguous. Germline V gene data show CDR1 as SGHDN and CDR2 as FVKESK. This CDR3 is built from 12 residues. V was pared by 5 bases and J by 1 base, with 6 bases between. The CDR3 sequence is CASSAWSYEQYF. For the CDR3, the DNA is TGTGCCAGCAGCGCATGGTCCTACGAGCAGTACTTC.

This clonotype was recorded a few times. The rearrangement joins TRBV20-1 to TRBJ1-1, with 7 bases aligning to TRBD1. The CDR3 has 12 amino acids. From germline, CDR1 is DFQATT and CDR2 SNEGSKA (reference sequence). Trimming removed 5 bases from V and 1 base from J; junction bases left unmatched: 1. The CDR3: CSAWTGNTEAFF. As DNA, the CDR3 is TGCAGTGCTTGGACAGGGAACACTGAAGCTTTCTTT.

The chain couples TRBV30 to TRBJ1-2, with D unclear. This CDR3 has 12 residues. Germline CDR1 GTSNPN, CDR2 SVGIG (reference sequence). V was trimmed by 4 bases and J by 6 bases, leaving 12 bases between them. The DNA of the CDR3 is TGTGCCTGGACCCCGGTGGTGGATGGCTACACCTTC. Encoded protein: CAWTPVVDGYTF.

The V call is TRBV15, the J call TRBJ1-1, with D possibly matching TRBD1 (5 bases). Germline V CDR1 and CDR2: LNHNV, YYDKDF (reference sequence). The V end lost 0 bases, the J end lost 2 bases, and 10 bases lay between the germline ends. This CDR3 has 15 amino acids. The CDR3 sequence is CATSRDRGVNTEAFF. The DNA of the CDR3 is TGTGCCACCAGCAGAGACCGAGGGGTTAACACTGAAGCTTTCTTT.

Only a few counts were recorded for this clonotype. In DNA, the CDR3 is TGTGCCAGCAGCCAAGAGAGTCGGGGCAGGGGCTACGAGCAGTACTTC. Translated: CASSQESRGRGYEQYF. This chain joins TRBV4-2 and TRBJ2-7; D might be TRBD1 (6 bases). The germline V and J ends were trimmed by 0 bases and 3 bases, with 15 bases remaining between them. CDR3 length: 16 residues. Germline CDR1 LGHNA, CDR2 YNFKEQ.

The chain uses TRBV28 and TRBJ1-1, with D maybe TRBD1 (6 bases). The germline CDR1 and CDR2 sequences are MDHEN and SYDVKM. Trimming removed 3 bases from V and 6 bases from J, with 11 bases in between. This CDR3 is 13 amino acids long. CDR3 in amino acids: CASSFGGASEAFF. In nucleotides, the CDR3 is TGTGCCAGCAGTTTTGGGGGGGCGTCTGAAGCTTTCTTT.

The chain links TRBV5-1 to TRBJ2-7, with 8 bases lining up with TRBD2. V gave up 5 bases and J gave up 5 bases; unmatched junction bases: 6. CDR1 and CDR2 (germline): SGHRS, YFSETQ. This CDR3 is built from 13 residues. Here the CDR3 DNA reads TGCGCCAGCAGTCCGGGACTAGTCAACGAGCAGTACTTC. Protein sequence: CASSPGLVNEQYF.

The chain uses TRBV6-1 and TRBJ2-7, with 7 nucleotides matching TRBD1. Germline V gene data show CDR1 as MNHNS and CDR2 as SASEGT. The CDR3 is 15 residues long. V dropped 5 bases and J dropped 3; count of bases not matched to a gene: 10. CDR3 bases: TGTGCCAGCAGTCCAAGGGACAGTTGGGGCTACGAGCAGTACTTC. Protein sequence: CASSPRDSWGYEQYF.

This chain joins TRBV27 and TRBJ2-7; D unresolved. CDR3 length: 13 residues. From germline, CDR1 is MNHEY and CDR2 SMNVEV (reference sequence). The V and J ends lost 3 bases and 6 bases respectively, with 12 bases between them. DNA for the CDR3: TGTGCCAGCAGTTTGGGCCCTCGAGGCGAGCAGTACTTC. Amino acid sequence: CASSLGPRGEQYF.

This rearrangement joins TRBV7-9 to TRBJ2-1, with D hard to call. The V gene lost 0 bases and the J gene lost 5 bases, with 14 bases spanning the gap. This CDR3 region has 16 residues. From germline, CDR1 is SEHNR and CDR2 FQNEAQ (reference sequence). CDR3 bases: TGTGCCAGCAGCTTAGCTCCGGCTCGAGGAAACAATGAGCAGTTCTTC. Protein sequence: CASSLAPARGNNEQFF.

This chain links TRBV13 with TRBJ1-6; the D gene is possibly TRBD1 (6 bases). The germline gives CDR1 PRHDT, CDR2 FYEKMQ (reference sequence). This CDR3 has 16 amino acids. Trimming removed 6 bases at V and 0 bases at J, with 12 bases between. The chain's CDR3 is CASSITGSSYNSPLHF. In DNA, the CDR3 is TGTGCCAGCAGTATCACAGGGAGCTCCTATAATTCACCCCTCCACTTT.

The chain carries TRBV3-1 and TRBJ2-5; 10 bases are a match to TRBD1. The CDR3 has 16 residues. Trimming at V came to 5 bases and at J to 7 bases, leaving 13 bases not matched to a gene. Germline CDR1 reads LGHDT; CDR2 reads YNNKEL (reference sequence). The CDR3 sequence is CASSVPGQGYVGTQYF. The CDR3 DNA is TGTGCCAGCAGCGTACCGGGACAGGGGTACGTAGGGACCCAGTACTTC.

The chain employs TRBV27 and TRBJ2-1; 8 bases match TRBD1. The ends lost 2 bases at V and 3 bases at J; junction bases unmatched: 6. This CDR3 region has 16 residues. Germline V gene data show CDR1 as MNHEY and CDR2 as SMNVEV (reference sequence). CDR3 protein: CASSLESGQGYNEQFF. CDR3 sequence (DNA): TGTGCCAGCAGTTTAGAGTCCGGACAGGGCTACAATGAGCAGTTCTTC.

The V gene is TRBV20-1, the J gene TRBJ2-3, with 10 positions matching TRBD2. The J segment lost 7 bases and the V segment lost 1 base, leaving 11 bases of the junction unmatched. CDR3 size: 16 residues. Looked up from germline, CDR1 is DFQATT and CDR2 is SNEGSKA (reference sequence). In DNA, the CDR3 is TGCAGTGCTAGAGGCGAACTAGCGGGGAACACCAATACGCAGTATTTT. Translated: CSARGELAGNTNTQYF.

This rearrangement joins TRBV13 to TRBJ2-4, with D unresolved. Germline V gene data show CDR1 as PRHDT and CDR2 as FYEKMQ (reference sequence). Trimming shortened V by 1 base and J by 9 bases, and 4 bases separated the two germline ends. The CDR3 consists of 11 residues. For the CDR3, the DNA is TGTGCCAGCAGCTTAGAAGGCATTCAGTACTTC. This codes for CASSLEGIQYF.

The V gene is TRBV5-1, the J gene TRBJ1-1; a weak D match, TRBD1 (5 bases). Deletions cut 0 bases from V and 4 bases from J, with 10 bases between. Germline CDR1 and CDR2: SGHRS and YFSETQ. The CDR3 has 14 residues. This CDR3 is CASSLVWGTTEAFF. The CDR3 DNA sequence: TGCGCCAGCAGCTTGGTATGGGGGACCACTGAAGCTTTCTTT.

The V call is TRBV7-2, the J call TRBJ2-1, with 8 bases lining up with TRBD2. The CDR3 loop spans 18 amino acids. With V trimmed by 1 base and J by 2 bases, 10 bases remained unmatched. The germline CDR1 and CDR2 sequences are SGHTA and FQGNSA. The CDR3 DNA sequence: TGTGCCAGCAGCTTAGTGGGTATTCTAGCGGGCACCTACAATGAGCAGTTCTTC. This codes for CASSLVGILAGTYNEQFF.